Presented here are 9 T cell receptor beta chains from one specimen sequenced in a study of blood T cells in healthy people across ages. Next came a second PCR, run for about 7 to 12 cycles, which used a sample-barcoded 5' primer along with a J-beta primer mix. TCRdb passed the 5' RACE reads through MiXCR, listing each CDR3 protein once. The sample holds 800,000 to 950,000 distinct CDR3 sequences, 25% to 35% seen once. These same records also appear under a second study, on T cells of mothers and their children.

Material: blood. The receptors shown here come from a middle-aged woman in good health.

This clonotype was counted many times. The chain employs TRBV13 and TRBJ2-1; a possible D gene is TRBD2 (6 bases). The CDR3 consists of 16 residues. The V end was cut by 0 bases, the J end by 5 bases, with 14 bases between. The V gene's germline CDR1 is PRHDT and CDR2 FYEKMQ (reference sequence). The CDR3 is CASSLGGGRLDNEQFF. CDR3 DNA sequence: TGTGCCAGCAGCTTAGGGGGGGGACGACTGGACAATGAGCAGTTCTTC. Full variable domain (remainder filled in from reference TRBV13 and TRBJ2-1): AAGVIQSPRHLIKEKRETATLKCYPIPRHDTVYWYQQGPGQDPQFLISFYEKMQSDKGSIPDRFSAQQFSDYHSELNMSSLELGDSALYFCASSLGGGRLDNEQFFGPGTRLTVL.

CDR3 nucleotides: TGTGCCAGCAGTGGGGAGGACCAATCTGGGCAGCCCCAGCATTTT. It encodes CASSGEDQSGQPQHF. V is TRBV7-9 and J is TRBJ1-5; D is unclear. The V end lost 6 bases, the J end lost 7 bases, and 19 bases lay between the germline ends. The germline CDR1 and CDR2 sequences are SEHNR and FQNEAQ (reference sequence). The CDR3 length is 15 residues. Complete variable domain (other parts from reference TRBV7-9 and TRBJ1-5): DTGVSQNPRHKITKRGQNVTFRCDPISEHNRLYWYRQTLGQGPEFLTYFQNEAQLEKSRLLSDRFSAERPKGSFSTLEIQRTEQGDSAMYLCASSGEDQSGQPQHFGDGTRLSIL.

This clonotype appeared once. V gene TRBV29-1 combines with J gene TRBJ2-7; a weak D match, TRBD2 (5 bases). Deletions cut 2 bases from V and 0 bases from J, with 14 bases between. The CDR3 is 15 amino acids. Germline V CDR1 and CDR2: SQVTM, ANQGSEA. CDR3 in DNA: TGCAGCGTTGAAACTCACGGACTTACCTCCTACGAGCAGTACTTC. This encodes CSVETHGLTSYEQYF.

A remark on this clonotype: Since a much larger clone is just one base distant, this may be a read error. Here the CDR3 DNA reads TGCAGTGCAACTCGCCGAGCGGGGGGCACAGATACGCAGTATTTT. Its translation: CSATRRAGGTDTQYF. The rearrangement uses TRBV20-1 and TRBJ2-3; 8 bases line up with TRBD2. The germline V gene encodes CDR1 DFQATT and CDR2 SNEGSKA (reference sequence). CDR3 length equals 15 residues. Trimming at V came to 6 bases and at J to 1 base, leaving 9 bases not matched to a gene.

This chain joins TRBV6-5 and TRBJ1-1, with D perhaps TRBD1 (5 bases). Deletions cut 6 bases from V and 10 bases from J, with 18 bases between. There are 13 residues in the CDR3. CDR1 and CDR2 from the germline V gene are MNHEY and SVGAGI. The CDR3 reads CASSPGTGARAFF. The CDR3 coding sequence is TGTGCCAGCAGCCCTGGGACGGGTGCTAGAGCTTTCTTT.

About this clonotype itself: A much larger clone lies a single base off, so this may be a read error. V usage is TRBV20-1 and J usage is TRBJ1-1; no clear D. The CDR3 length is 14 residues. CDR1 and CDR2 from the germline V gene are DFQATT and SNEGSKA (reference sequence). CDR3 coding DNA: TGCAGTGCTAGGTTAGATAGCGGGAACGCTGAAGCTTTCTTT. Protein sequence: CSARLDSGNAEAFF.

The chain links TRBV5-1 to TRBJ2-1; TRBD1 matches at 8 bases. Per germline, CDR1 SGHRS and CDR2 YFSETQ. Trimming took 4 bases from V and 5 from J; bases not matched to a gene: 8. CDR3 length: 15 residues. CDR3 coding DNA: TGCGCCAGCAGCCAAACAGGGGGTTGGAACAATGAGCAGTTCTTC. Translating it yields CASSQTGGWNNEQFF.

This clonotype showed up many times. The CDR3 here is CSVASSRTRGSEQYF. The CDR3, as DNA: TGCAGCGTTGCCTCGTCTCGTACTCGGGGTTCCGAGCAGTACTTC. V and J are TRBV29-1 and TRBJ2-7, with a weak D call TRBD2 (5 bases). This CDR3 is built from 15 residues. V was cut by 4 bases and J by 6 bases, with 22 bases left in between. Per the germline V gene, CDR1 is SQVTM and CDR2 is ANQGSEA.

This clonotype was counted between two and nine times. This chain links TRBV9 with TRBJ2-5; D unclear. V shed 0 bases and J shed 5 bases, with 14 bases lying between them. CDR3 length: 15 amino acids. Germline-derived CDR1 and CDR2 are SGDLS and YYNGEE. This chain's CDR3 is CASSVVSGPGETQYF. The CDR3 nucleotides read TGTGCCAGCAGCGTAGTGTCAGGCCCTGGGGAGACCCAGTACTTC.